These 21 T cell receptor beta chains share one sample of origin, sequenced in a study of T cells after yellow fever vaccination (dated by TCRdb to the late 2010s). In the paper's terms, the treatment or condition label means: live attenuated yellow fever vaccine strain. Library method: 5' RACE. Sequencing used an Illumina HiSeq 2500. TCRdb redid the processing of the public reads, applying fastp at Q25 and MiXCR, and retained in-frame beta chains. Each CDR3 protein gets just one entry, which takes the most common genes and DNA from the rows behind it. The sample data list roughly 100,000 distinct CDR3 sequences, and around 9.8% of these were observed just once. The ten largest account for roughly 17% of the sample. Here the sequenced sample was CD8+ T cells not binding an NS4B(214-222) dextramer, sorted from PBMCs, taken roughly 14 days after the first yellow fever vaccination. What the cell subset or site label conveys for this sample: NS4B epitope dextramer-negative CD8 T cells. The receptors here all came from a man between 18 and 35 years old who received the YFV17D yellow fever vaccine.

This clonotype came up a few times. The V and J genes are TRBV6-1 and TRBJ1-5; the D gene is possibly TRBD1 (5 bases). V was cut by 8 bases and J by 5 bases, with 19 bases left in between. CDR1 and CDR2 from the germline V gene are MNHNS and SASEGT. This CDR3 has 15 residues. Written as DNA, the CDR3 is TGTGCCAGCCGCTGGGGGGTGCAACCTCATCAGCCCCAGCATTTT. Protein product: CASRWGVQPHQPQHF.

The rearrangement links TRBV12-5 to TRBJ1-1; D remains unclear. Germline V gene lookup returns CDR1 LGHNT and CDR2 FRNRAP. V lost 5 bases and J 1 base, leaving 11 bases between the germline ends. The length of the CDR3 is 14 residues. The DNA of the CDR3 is TGTGCTAGTGGTCCGCAGAAATCGAACACTGAAGCTTTCTTT. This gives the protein CASGPQKSNTEAFF. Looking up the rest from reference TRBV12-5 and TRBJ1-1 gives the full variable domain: DARVTQTPRHKVTEMGQEVTMRCQPILGHNTVFWYRQTMMQGLELLAYFRNRAPLDDSGMPKDRFSAEMPDATLATLKIQPSEPRDSAVYFCASGPQKSNTEAFFGQGTRLTVV.

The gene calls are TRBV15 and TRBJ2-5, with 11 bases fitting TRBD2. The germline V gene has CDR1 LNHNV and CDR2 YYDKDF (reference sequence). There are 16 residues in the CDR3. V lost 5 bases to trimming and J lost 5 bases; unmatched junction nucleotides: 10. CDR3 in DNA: TGTGCCACCAGCTGTTTGACTAGCGGGGCTGGGGAGACCCAGTACTTC. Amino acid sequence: CATSCLTSGAGETQYF.

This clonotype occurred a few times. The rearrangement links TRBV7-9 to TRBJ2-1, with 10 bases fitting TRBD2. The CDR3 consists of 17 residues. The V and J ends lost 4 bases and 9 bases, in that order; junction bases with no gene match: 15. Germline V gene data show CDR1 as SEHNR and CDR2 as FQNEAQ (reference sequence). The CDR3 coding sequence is TGTGCCAGCAGCTCGAGCGGGGGGGCCATACGGGACTGTGAGCAGTTCTTC. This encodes CASSSSGGAIRDCEQFF.

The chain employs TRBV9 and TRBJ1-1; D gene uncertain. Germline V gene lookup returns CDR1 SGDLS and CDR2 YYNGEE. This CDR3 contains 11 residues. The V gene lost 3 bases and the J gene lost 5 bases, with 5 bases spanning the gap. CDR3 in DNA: TGTGCCAGCAGCGCCGCTACTGAAGCTTTCTTT. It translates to CASSAATEAFF.

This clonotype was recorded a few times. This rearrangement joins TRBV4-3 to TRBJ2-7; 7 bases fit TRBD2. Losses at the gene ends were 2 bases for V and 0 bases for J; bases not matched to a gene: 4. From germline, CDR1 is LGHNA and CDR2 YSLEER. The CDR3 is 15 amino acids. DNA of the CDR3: TGCGCCAGCAGCCAAAAGAGCGGGGCCTCCTACGAGCAGTACTTC. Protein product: CASSQKSGASYEQYF.

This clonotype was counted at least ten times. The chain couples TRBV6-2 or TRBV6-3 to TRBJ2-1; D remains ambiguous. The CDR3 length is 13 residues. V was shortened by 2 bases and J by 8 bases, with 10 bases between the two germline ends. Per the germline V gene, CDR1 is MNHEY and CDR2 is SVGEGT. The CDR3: CASSYAQRYEQFF. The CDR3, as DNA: TGTGCCAGCAGTTACGCGCAAAGGTATGAGCAGTTCTTC.

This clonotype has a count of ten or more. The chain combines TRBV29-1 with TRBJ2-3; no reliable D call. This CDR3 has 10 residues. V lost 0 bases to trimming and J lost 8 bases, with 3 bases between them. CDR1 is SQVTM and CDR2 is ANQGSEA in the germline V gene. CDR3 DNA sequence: TGCAGCGTTGAAGATGTTACGCAGTATTTT. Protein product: CSVEDVTQYF.

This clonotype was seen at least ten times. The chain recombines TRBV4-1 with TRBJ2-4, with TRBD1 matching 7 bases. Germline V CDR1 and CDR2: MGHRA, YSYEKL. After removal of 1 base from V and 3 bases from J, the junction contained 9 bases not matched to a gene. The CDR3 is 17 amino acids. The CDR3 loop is CASSQGPAGGDKNIQYF. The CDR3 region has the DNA TGCGCCAGCAGCCAAGGGCCCGCAGGGGGAGACAAAAACATTCAGTACTTC.

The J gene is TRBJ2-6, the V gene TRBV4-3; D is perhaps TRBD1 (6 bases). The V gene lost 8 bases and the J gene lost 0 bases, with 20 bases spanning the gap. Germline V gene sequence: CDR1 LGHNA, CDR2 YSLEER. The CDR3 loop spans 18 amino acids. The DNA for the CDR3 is TGCGCCAGCCCTGCCCAACAGGGCCTAAGCTCTGGGGCCAACGTCCTGACTTTC. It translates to CASPAQQGLSSGANVLTF.

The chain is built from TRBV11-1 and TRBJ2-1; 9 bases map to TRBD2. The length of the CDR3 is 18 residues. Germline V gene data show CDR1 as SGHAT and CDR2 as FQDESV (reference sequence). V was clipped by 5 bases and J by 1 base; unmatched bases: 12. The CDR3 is CASSPRLTTSGSYNEQFF. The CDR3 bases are TGTGCCAGCAGCCCCAGACTCACAACTAGCGGGTCCTACAATGAGCAGTTCTTC.

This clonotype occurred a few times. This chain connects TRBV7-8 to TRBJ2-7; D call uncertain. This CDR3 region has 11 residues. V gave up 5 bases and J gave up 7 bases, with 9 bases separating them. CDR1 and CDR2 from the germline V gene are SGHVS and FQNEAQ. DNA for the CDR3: TGTGCCAGCAGCACCCACGGGGAGCAGTACTTC. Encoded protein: CASSTHGEQYF.

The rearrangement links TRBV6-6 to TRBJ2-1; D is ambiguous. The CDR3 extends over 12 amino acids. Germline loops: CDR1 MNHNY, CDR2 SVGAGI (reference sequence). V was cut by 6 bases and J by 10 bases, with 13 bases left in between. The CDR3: CASSPFVAEQFF. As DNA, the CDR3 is TGTGCCAGCAGCCCCTTTGTCGCCGAGCAGTTCTTC.

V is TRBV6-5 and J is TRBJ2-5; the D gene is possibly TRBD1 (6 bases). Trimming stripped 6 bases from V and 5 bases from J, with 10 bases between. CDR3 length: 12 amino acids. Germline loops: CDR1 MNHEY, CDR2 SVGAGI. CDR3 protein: CASRQGYETQYF. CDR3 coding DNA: TGTGCCAGCAGACAGGGTTACGAGACCCAGTACTTC.

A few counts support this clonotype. The CDR3 is CASSPRDTKSSYEQYV. For the CDR3, the DNA is TGTGCCAGCTCACCTCGGGACACCAAGAGCTCCTACGAGCAGTACGTC. This sequence joins TRBV18 and TRBJ2-7; weak D call: TRBD1 (6 bases). CDR3 size: 16 residues. Per the germline V gene, CDR1 is KGHSH and CDR2 is LQKENI. The ends were cut back, 3 bases at V and 0 bases at J, with 15 bases in the middle.

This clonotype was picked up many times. The DNA for the CDR3 is TGTGCCAGCAGCTCCCACAGGCCCACAGATACGCAGTATTTT. Encoded protein: CASSSHRPTDTQYF. J is TRBJ2-3 and V is TRBV11-2, with TRBD1 as a possible D gene (5 bases). This CDR3 has 14 amino acids. The ends were cut back, 4 bases at V and 2 bases at J, with 10 bases in the middle. Germline V CDR1 and CDR2: SGHAT, FQNNGV.

The CDR3 loop is CATSPTRNKNTEAFF. The CDR3 region has the DNA TGTGCCACCAGTCCAACCCGGAACAAGAACACTGAAGCTTTCTTT. This sequence joins TRBV15 and TRBJ1-1; no firm D call. V was cut by 6 bases and J by 1 base, with 15 bases left in between. CDR3 length equals 15 residues. The V gene's germline CDR1 is LNHNV and CDR2 YYDKDF (reference sequence).

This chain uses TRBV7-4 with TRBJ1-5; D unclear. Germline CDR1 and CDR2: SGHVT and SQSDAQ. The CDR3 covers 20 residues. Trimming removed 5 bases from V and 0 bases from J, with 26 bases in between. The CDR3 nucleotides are TGTGCCAGCAGCCACAGCAGCCGACAAACCTATTCTGATAGCAATCAGCCCCAGCATTTT. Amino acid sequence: CASSHSSRQTYSDSNQPQHF. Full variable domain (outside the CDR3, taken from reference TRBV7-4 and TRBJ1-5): GAGVSQSPRYKVAKRGRDVALRCDSISGHVTLYWYRQTLGQGSEVLTYSQSDAQRDKSGRPSGRFSAERPERSVSTLKIQRTEQGDSAVYLCASSHSSRQTYSDSNQPQHFGDGTRLSIL.

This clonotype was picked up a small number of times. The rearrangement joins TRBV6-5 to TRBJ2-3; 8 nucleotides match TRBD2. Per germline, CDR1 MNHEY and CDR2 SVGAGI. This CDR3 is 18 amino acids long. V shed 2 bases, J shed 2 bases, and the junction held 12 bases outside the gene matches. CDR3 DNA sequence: TGTGCCAGCAGTTACCCTTGGGGCGGGGGGTTATCCACAGATACGCAGTATTTT. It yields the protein CASSYPWGGGLSTDTQYF.

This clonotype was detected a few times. CDR3 sequence reads: CASSQWGSGTQYF. CDR3 coding DNA: TGCGCCAGCAGCCAATGGGGGTCAGGGACCCAGTACTTC. The chain combines TRBV4-1 with TRBJ2-5, with D perhaps matching TRBD1 or TRBD2 (5 bases each). Germline lookup yields CDR1 MGHRA and CDR2 YSYEKL. The CDR3 spans 13 residues. Trimming cost V 2 bases and J 7 bases, with 11 bases left between them.

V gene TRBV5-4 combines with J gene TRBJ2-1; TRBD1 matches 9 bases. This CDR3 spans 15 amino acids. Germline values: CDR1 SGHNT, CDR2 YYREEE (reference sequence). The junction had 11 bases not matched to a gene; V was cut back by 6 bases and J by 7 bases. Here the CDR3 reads CASTSGTGKPNEQFF. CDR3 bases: TGTGCCAGCACATCCGGGACAGGGAAACCGAATGAGCAGTTCTTC. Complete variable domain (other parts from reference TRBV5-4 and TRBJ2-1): ETGVTQSPTHLIKTRGQQVTLRCSSQSGHNTVSWYQQALGQGPQFIFQYYREEENGRGNFPPRFSGLQFPNYSSELNVNALELDDSALYLCASTSGTGKPNEQFFGPGTRLTVL.